This T cell receptor (beta chain) emerged from a study of OX40 agonist ivuxolimab in advanced cancers. Study-wide background: Subjects had a mean age of about 61 years, with a range of roughly 20 to 80; around 84% were male. Regarding the study as a whole: With doses of 0.1 to 3.0 mg/kg, CD4+ and CD8+ blood T cells had undergone clonal expansion by week 6.

Profiled with immunoSEQ multiplex PCR; TCRdb holds only in-frame clones, not every one. The profile shows roughly 70,000 clones, around 90% of them singletons. V lost 2 bases, J lost 2 bases, and 5 bases stayed unmatched. CDR1 and CDR2 from the germline V gene are SGHNT and YENEEA. The CDR3 covers 16 residues. Regarding this clone: Its antigen is not known.

V is TRBV11-3 and J is TRBJ2-1, with TRBD1 matching 8 bases. The origin of this receptor is an adult with an advanced solid tumor such as melanoma, head and neck, liver or kidney cancer. The sample was CD4+ or CD8+ T cells sorted from blood, taken in a trial of the OX40 agonist ivuxolimab. CDR3 sequence (DNA): TGTGCCAGCAGCTTATCTCAGGGGGCTACCTACAATGAGCAGTTCTTC. Its translation is CASSLSQGATYNEQFF. Based on the CDR3 plus reference TRBV11-3 and TRBJ2-1, the full variable domain is EAGVVQSPRYKIIEKKQPVAFWCNPISGHNTLYWYLQNLGQGPELLIRYENEEAVDDSQLPKDRFSAERLKGVDSTLKIQPAELGDSAVYLCASSLSQGATYNEQFFGPGTRLTVL.